Each of the 8 T cell receptor beta chains below was sequenced from the same sample in a study of neurological immune-mediated disorders. The sample's time point: longitudinal time-point 3. TCRdb reprocessed the 5' RACE reads with MiXCR, giving one entry per CDR3 protein. The table has about 53,000 distinct CDR3 sequences, roughly 8.4% seen once. The specimen sequenced was PBMCs. The receptor source for this set is a middle-aged woman in good health.

The chain recombines TRBV6-5 with TRBJ2-2; 8 bases are shared with TRBD2. With V trimmed by 6 bases and J by 5 bases, 8 bases remained unmatched. This CDR3 is built from 15 residues. The V gene's germline CDR1 is MNHEY and CDR2 SVGAGI. The CDR3 DNA reads as TGTGCCAGCAGAGAATGGGGCGGGGGGACCGGGGAGCTGTTTTTT. Residues: CASREWGGGTGELFF.

The sample holds many counts of this clonotype. V is TRBV5-1 and J is TRBJ2-6; no clear D. The CDR3 covers 18 residues. The V gene lost 4 bases and the J gene lost 0 bases, with 17 bases spanning the gap. Germline V lookup: CDR1 SGHRS, CDR2 YFSETQ. CDR3 amino acids: CASSRLGTLVSGANVLTF. CDR3 DNA: TGCGCCAGCAGCCGGCTCGGAACTTTAGTCTCTGGGGCCAACGTCCTGACTTTC.

This clonotype is labeled medium-sized. The chain joins TRBV15 to TRBJ2-7; no definite D call. The germline V gene encodes CDR1 LNHNV and CDR2 YYDKDF (reference sequence). The CDR3 spans 13 residues. V was cut by 0 bases and J by 5 bases, with 8 bases left in between. The CDR3 sequence: CATSRDNPHEQYF. CDR3 DNA sequence: TGTGCCACCAGCAGAGATAACCCCCACGAGCAGTACTTC.

This clonotype was observed many times. The chain carries TRBV9 and TRBJ1-1; unclear D gene. In germline, CDR1 is SGDLS, CDR2 YYNGEE. Trimming stripped 1 base from V and 1 base from J, with 8 bases between. This CDR3 is 14 amino acids long. CDR3 loop: CASSVSITNTEAFF. The CDR3 DNA is TGTGCCAGCAGCGTATCCATTACGAACACTGAAGCTTTCTTT.

By proportion, this clonotype is medium-sized. This chain links TRBV12-3 or TRBV12-4 with TRBJ2-2; TRBD2 matches at 10 bases. CDR3 length: 17 residues. V was pared by 3 bases and J by 0 bases, with 4 bases of the junction left unmatched. CDR3 DNA: TGTGCCAGCAGTTTCCGGACTAGCGGTACGAACACCGGGGAGCTGTTTTTT. Translated: CASSFRTSGTNTGELFF.

This clonotype was seen many times. The chain carries TRBV3-1 and TRBJ1-6, with TRBD1 matching over 12 bases. Trimming cost V 5 bases and J 14 bases; bases outside gene matches: 16. Germline V gives CDR1 LGHDT, CDR2 YNNKEL (reference sequence). This CDR3 is built from 17 residues. In nucleotides, the CDR3 is TGTGCCAGCAGCTCGACCCCGGCCGGGACAGGGGGCACTACCCTCCACTTT. Encoded protein: CASSSTPAGTGGTTLHF.

Many counts were recorded for this clonotype. The chain recombines TRBV7-8 with TRBJ2-1; 7 bases fit TRBD1. The V gene end was trimmed by 4 bases and the J gene end by 1 base; junction bases not matched to a gene: 7. The CDR3 is made up of 16 amino acids. Germline-derived CDR1 and CDR2 are SGHVS and FQNEAQ. The CDR3 region has the DNA TGTGCCAGCAGCTCGGGACAGCCGATTTCCTACAATGAGCAGTTCTTC. Its protein is CASSSGQPISYNEQFF.

This clonotype was recorded many times. This chain links TRBV6-6 with TRBJ1-6; TRBD1 aligns across 8 bases. Per germline, CDR1 MNHNY and CDR2 SVGAGI (reference sequence). After removal of 6 bases from V and 10 bases from J, the junction contained 14 bases not matched to a gene. The CDR3 totals 16 residues. DNA for the CDR3: TGTGCCAGCAGCCTCAACCAGGGGGCGCATGGATCACCCCTCCACTTT. Residues: CASSLNQGAHGSPLHF.